This paragraph reports one T cell receptor (beta chain). What it binds is unknown. This specimen belongs to a study of cytomegalovirus exposure and HLA in healthy donors. Sequencing used immunoSEQ multiplex PCR; TCRdb keeps in-frame clones, though not all of them. The table lists about 98,000 clones, about 95% of them singletons. Germline loops: CDR1 MNHEY, CDR2 SMNVEV (reference sequence). This CDR3 region has 12 residues. The study's findings and limits: The study designated 150 to 200 TCR beta chains cytomegalovirus-associated.

The chain combines TRBV27 with TRBJ2-7, with TRBD1 as a possible D gene (5 bases). This TCR was sampled from a woman between 18 and 30 years old in good health and CMV-seronegative. Sequences were obtained from PBMCs. The CDR3 DNA sequence: TGTGCTTCAACAGGATCCTCCTACGAGCAGTACTTC. Its protein is CASTGSSYEQYF.